Listed below are T cell receptor beta chains from one sample, sequenced in a study of blood T cell repertoires in COVID-19. Generated by immunoSEQ multiplex PCR, the TCRdb table keeps only in-frame clones and is missing some. Of about 280,000 clones in the sample, 86% were seen once. Material for sequencing was peripheral blood. Receptors were obtained from a woman in her twenties or thirties with active or convalescent COVID-19. Each CDR3 is given with its conserved first and last residue. Each record gives: J gene, V gene, clone size, D gene, CDR3 protein, CDR3 DNA. The D gene is left open where the match is weak. Size values are once, few and many counts, or a class for expanded clones, and some rows have none.

J: TRBJ2-1; V: TRBV29-1; size: NA; D: NA; CDR3: CSVSGEQFF; DNA: TGCAGCGTTTCCGGGGAGCAGTTCTTC
J: TRBJ2-7; V: TRBV18; size: NA; D: TRBD2; CDR3: CASSQLAGSYEQYF; DNA: TGTGCCAGCTCACAACTAGCGGGGTCCTACGAGCAGTACTTC
J: TRBJ1-1; V: TRBV5-1; size: once; D: NA; CDR3: CASSLQGEGAFF; DNA: TGCGCCAGCAGCTTACAGGGAGAGGGCGCTTTCTTT
J: TRBJ2-3; V: TRBV7-2; size: once; D: TRBD2; CDR3: CASNRGGPVDTQYF; DNA: TGTGCCAGCAATCGCGGGGGACCGGTAGATACGCAGTATTTT
J: TRBJ1-1; V: TRBV12-3/TRBV12-4; size: NA; D: NA; CDR3: CASSFGLGAEAFF; DNA: TGTGCCAGCAGTTTCGGACTGGGCGCTGAAGCTTTCTTT
J: TRBJ1-2; V: TRBV24-1; size: NA; D: NA; CDR3: CATSDQRQPANYGYTF; DNA: TGTGCCACCAGTGATCAAAGACAGCCAGCTAACTATGGCTACACCTTC
J: TRBJ2-3; V: TRBV6-1; size: NA; D: TRBD2; CDR3: CASSALAGGPLDTQYF; DNA: TGTGCCAGCAGTGCTTTAGCGGGGGGGCCATTAGATACGCAGTATTTT
J: TRBJ1-1; V: TRBV5-4; size: once; D: NA; CDR3: CASSLVWQGGDTEAFF; DNA: TGTGCCAGCAGCTTGGTGTGGCAGGGAGGGGACACTGAAGCTTTCTTT
J: TRBJ1-1; V: TRBV7-2; size: NA; D: NA; CDR3: CASSLGKGTEAFF; DNA: TGTGCCAGCAGCTTAGGGAAGGGGACTGAAGCTTTCTTT
J: TRBJ1-4; V: TRBV6-6; size: NA; D: NA; CDR3: CASSSQMDEKLFF; DNA: TGTGCCAGCAGTTCCCAGATGGATGAAAAACTGTTTTTT
J: TRBJ1-2; V: TRBV4-3; size: NA; D: TRBD1; CDR3: CASSQSGQGAYGYTF; DNA: TGCGCCAGCAGCCAATCGGGACAGGGGGCCTATGGCTACACCTTC
J: TRBJ1-2; V: TRBV28; size: NA; D: TRBD1; CDR3: CASRPTGGGGYTF; DNA: TGTGCCAGCAGACCGACAGGGGGCGGTGGCTACACCTTC
J: TRBJ1-2; V: TRBV19; size: NA; D: TRBD1; CDR3: CASSNPTGYGYTF; DNA: TGTGCCAGTAGTAATCCGACAGGGTATGGCTACACCTTC
J: TRBJ2-7; V: TRBV11-2; size: NA; D: NA; CDR3: CASSLDRRYEQYF; DNA: TGTGCCAGCAGCTTAGATAGGCGGTACGAGCAGTACTTC
J: TRBJ2-1; V: TRBV19; size: NA; D: TRBD2; CDR3: CASSIGSGGALNEQFF; DNA: TGTGCCAGTAGTATTGGAAGCGGGGGGGCCCTCAATGAGCAGTTCTTC
J: TRBJ1-5; V: TRBV6-5; size: NA; D: NA; CDR3: CPPSNREFNQPQHF; DNA: TGTCCTCCCTCTAACAGGGAGTTCAATCAGCCCCAGCATTTT
J: TRBJ1-2; V: TRBV5-4; size: NA; D: TRBD1; CDR3: CASSLNRGRVYGYTF; DNA: TGTGCCAGCAGCTTAAACAGGGGGCGAGTCTATGGCTACACCTTC
J: TRBJ1-5; V: TRBV12-3/TRBV12-4; size: NA; D: NA; CDR3: CASSLSNGQPQHF; DNA: TGTGCCAGCAGTTTGAGTAACGGTCAGCCCCAGCATTTT
J: TRBJ1-2; V: TRBV7-8; size: NA; D: TRBD1; CDR3: CASSLVAPSTGTIYGYTF; DNA: TGTGCCAGCAGCTTAGTGGCCCCCTCGACAGGGACGATCTATGGCTACACCTTC
J: TRBJ2-5; V: TRBV7-6; size: few; D: TRBD1; CDR3: CASSLWTGGQETQYF; DNA: TGTGCCAGCAGCCTTTGGACAGGGGGACAAGAGACCCAGTACTTC
J: TRBJ1-2; V: TRBV29-1; size: NA; D: TRBD1; CDR3: CSVDQGAGGYTF; DNA: TGCAGCGTTGATCAGGGGGCAGGCGGCTACACCTTC
J: TRBJ2-2; V: TRBV24-1; size: NA; D: NA; CDR3: CATETLTGELFF; DNA: TGTGCCACCGAGACACTTACCGGGGAGCTGTTTTTT
J: TRBJ2-7; V: TRBV30; size: NA; D: TRBD1; CDR3: CAWTTGVTYEQYF; DNA: TGTGCCTGGACGACAGGGGTGACCTACGAGCAGTACTTC
J: TRBJ2-3; V: TRBV15; size: NA; D: TRBD2; CDR3: CATSRDVAGAPGTDTQYF; DNA: TGTGCCACCAGCAGAGATGTAGCGGGGGCACCTGGCACAGATACGCAGTATTTT
J: TRBJ1-2; V: TRBV7-9; size: NA; D: TRBD1; CDR3: CASSLKGQGADGYTF; DNA: TGTGCCAGCAGCTTAAAGGGACAGGGGGCTGATGGCTACACCTTC
J: TRBJ1-1; V: TRBV2; size: few; D: TRBD1; CDR3: CASKQGAGAEAFF; DNA: TGTGCCAGCAAGCAGGGGGCAGGGGCTGAAGCTTTCTTT
J: TRBJ2-7; V: TRBV4-1; size: NA; D: TRBD1; CDR3: CASSQIAGTGIYEQYF; DNA: TGCGCCAGCAGCCAGATCGCCGGGACAGGGATTTACGAGCAGTACTTC